Listed below are T cell receptor beta chains from one sample, sequenced in a study of radiotherapy plus CTLA-4 blockade in lung cancer. TCRdb's table, derived via immunoSEQ multiplex PCR, lists solely in-frame clones and lacks some. The sample includes 30,000 or so clones, 70% seen only once; the top ten take 4%. This material consisted of peripheral blood, taken from a patient treated with radiotherapy plus ipilimumab. The receptors shown here come from a human donor with non-small cell lung cancer who had stable disease on radiotherapy plus ipilimumab. The CDR3 runs from the conserved cysteine through the conserved F or W.

>TRBJ1-4|TRBV6-1
CASSYRTGNEKLFF
>TRBJ2-1|TRBV19
CASSLTWGTVSYNEQFF
>TRBJ2-7|TRBV28
CASRDLGYEQYF
>TRBJ1-2|TRBV7-2
CASSSGQTLNYGYTF
>TRBJ2-5|TRBV5-1
CASSLTLAGVETQYF
>TRBJ2-7|TRBV7-2
CASSTRTGISYEQYF
>TRBJ2-7|TRBV18
CASSPLGAGDEQYF
>TRBJ2-1|TRBV30
CAWRFTGRAADEQFF
>TRBJ2-3|TRBV4-1
CASGRDTQYF
>TRBJ2-3|TRBV6-9
CASLAGVRGNTQYF
>TRBJ2-1|TRBV9
CASSVGRAYNEQFF
>TRBJ2-5|TRBV7-7
CASSLAWTSGETQYF
>TRBJ2-7|TRBV6-5
CASRTGTGAYEQYF
>TRBJ2-3|TRBV7-6
CASSLNPPDTQYF
>TRBJ1-2|TRBV5-1
CASSTSMINYGYTF
>TRBJ2-2|TRBV6-5
CASSWDSGLPGELFF
>TRBJ2-4|TRBV5-1
CASTKGTMSDIQYF
>TRBJ2-2|TRBV7-2
CASSTGATNTGELFF
>TRBJ1-1|TRBV6-5
CASSYSMRNEAFF
>TRBJ2-1|TRBV2
CASKTGLAGANEQFF
>TRBJ2-7|TRBV6-5
CASMGSEQYF
>TRBJ2-1|TRBV6-1
CASSDLLGEEYYNEQFF
>TRBJ1-1|TRBV7-9
CASNPGQKFALNTEAFF
>TRBJ2-7|TRBV28
CASSTTSGRPTYEQYF
>TRBJ2-1|TRBV29-1
CSVESGHEQFF
>TRBJ1-4|TRBV5-1
CASSSGGDEKLFF
>TRBJ2-2|TRBV7-8
CASSLALRTSLGLTGELFF
>TRBJ1-3|TRBV28
CASSLDYTIYF
>TRBJ1-1|TRBV19
CASSRRGPEGYTEAFF